This T cell receptor (beta chain) was retrieved from a study of T cells in Graves' hyperthyroidism and ophthalmopathy. This clonotype was recorded many times. Its antigen is still unknown. CDR1 and CDR2 from the germline V gene are GTSNPN and SVGIG (reference sequence). This CDR3 region has 12 residues. Unmatched junction bases numbered 4, after V lost 4 bases and J lost 5 bases. Diagnosis of hyperthyroidism was new in patients aged 18 to 65, and its duration was under 2 months. The investigators amplified TCR beta CDR3 regions from RNA transcripts. Primed by the HTBI set, a first-round RT-PCR was run on the TCR CDR3. TCRdb recomputed calls from the multiplex PCR reads with MiXCR, one row per CDR3 protein. The table has about 700,000 distinct CDR3 sequences, approximately 15% seen once; the top ten hold roughly 10%. Regarding the study as a whole: Ophthalmopathy got predicted by the model a median about 6.5 months before its onset.

The clonotype originates from a woman aged 18-30 years with Graves' hyperthyroidism. The material sequenced was blood. The gene calls are TRBV30 and TRBJ2-5, with TRBD2 matching over 7 bases. CDR3: CAWTLGGETQYF. Here the CDR3 DNA reads TGTGCCTGGACCCTGGGGGGGGAGACCCAGTACTTC.